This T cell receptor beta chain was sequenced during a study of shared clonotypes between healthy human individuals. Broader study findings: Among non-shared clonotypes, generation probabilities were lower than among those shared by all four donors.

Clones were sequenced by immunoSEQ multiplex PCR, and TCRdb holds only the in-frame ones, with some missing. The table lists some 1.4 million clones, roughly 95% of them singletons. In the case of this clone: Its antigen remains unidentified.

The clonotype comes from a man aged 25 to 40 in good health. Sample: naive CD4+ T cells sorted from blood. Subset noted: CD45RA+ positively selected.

The CDR3 nucleotides are TGTGCCAGCAGCCCAGGACTAGCGGAAGAGACCCAGTACTTC. Its protein is CASSPGLAEETQYF. The chain couples TRBV7-6 to TRBJ2-5; 10 bases fit TRBD2. J lost 3 bases, V lost 5 bases, and 3 bases had no gene match. CDR3 length: 14 amino acids. Germline CDR1 is SGHVS and CDR2 is FNYEAQ.